The clone carrying this T cell receptor (beta chain) was seen only a few times. What it recognizes is unknown. The entirety of the isolated RNA underwent reverse transcription, so expressed TCRB transcripts were sequenced. Clones were sequenced by immunoSEQ multiplex PCR, and TCRdb holds only the in-frame ones, with some missing. The repertoire includes 900,000 or so clones, about a sixth of them detected once, and roughly 0.025% sits in the top ten. This CDR3 contains 19 residues. Germline V gene data show CDR1 as SGHAT and CDR2 as FQNNGV. Trimming pared 5 bases from V and 1 base from J, leaving 25 bases between. This sample stems from a study of beta chain features in type 1 diabetes. At the level of the study: Patient and healthy donor groups were alike in age, gender and cell yields.

The study, taken as a whole, reports: Patients with Type 1 diabetes showed moderately but significantly shorter TCRB CDR3s in all four CD4+ subsets.

The V call is TRBV11-2, the J call TRBJ2-3, with a possible D match to TRBD2 (6 bases). The receptor comes from a woman aged 18-29 years in good health. Material for sequencing was naive CD4+ T cells from blood. The CDR3 bases are TGTGCCAGCAGCCCAGCCCGATCTGGACTACTCCTAGGCACAGATACGCAGTATTTT. Translation: CASSPARSGLLLGTDTQYF.